This T cell receptor beta chain stems from a study of neurological immune-mediated disorders. The CDR3 has 14 residues. Trimming took 1 base from V and 7 from J, leaving 10 bases between them. CDR1 is LGHNA, CDR2 YSLEER, per germline. The method for making cDNA was 5'RACE, and it used 10-nucleotide random UMIs. TCRdb re-called the 5' RACE reads through MiXCR, storing one row per CDR3 protein. Found here are 14,000 or so distinct CDR3 sequences, roughly 13% of them singletons; the top ten hold about 40%. Overall study results and limits: Falling below healthy controls, multiple sclerosis showed the least TCR clonal expansion, while HTLV-1-associated myelopathy showed the most.

For the sorted libraries, about a million CD4+ or CD8+ T cells were used. This clonotype was observed at least ten times. The antigen is not known. Sequenced input: CD8+ T cells from blood. The sequence derives from a female donor with HTLV-1-associated myelopathy (HAM/TSP). The chain carries TRBV4-3 and TRBJ2-2, with D unresolved. CDR3 nucleotide sequence: TGCGCCAGCAGCCAAGTAAAGTTTTACGGGGAGCTGTTTTTT. It translates to CASSQVKFYGELFF.